This TCR beta chain was retrieved from a study of blood T cell repertoires in COVID-19. About the research overall: From the United States, Italy and Spain came samples of acute and convalescent COVID-19. T cells, B-cell-depleted T cells, or PBMCs supplied cDNA or gDNA.

Authors' data handling: For nucleated cells, counts were estimated from reference gene primer amplification. Profiling relied on immunoSEQ multiplex PCR, and the TCRdb table lists in-frame clones only, not all of them. The V and J calls and clone size come from that table; D and trimming were worked out from the DNA. The table records over 200,000 clones, roughly nine tenths of them present only once. CDR1 and CDR2 from the germline V gene are KGHDR and SFDVKD. V was pared by 4 bases and J by 4 bases, with 18 bases between. The CDR3 length is 17 residues. Sequences were obtained from peripheral blood. This clonotype was obtained from a man between 60 and 70 years old who had recovered from COVID-19. This rearrangement joins TRBV24-1 to TRBJ2-2; maybe TRBD1 (6 bases). CDR3 sequence: CATSEEDGRGFTGELFF. In nucleotides, the CDR3 is TGTGCCACCAGTGAAGAAGACGGCAGGGGATTCACCGGGGAGCTGTTTTTT.